The 17 T cell receptor beta chains given below trace back to one sample, sequenced in a study of blood T cells in healthy people across ages. PCR was performed a second time for about 7 to 11 cycles using a sample-barcoded 5' primer and a J-beta primer mix. Each CDR3 protein gets one entry after TCRdb re-called the 5' RACE reads with MiXCR. The table includes around 1,500,000 distinct CDR3 sequences, about 30% detected once. The sample taken for sequencing was blood. These receptor sequences come from a woman in her 30s in good health.

This chain joins TRBV4-1 and TRBJ2-5; 8 bases map to TRBD2. The CDR3 runs 18 residues. Germline-derived CDR1 and CDR2 are MGHRA and YSYEKL. V was pared by 0 bases and J by 2 bases, with 11 bases of the junction left unmatched. The CDR3 reads CASSQDDSAGVKQETQYF. The CDR3 DNA follows: TGCGCCAGCAGCCAAGATGATTCAGCGGGAGTCAAACAAGAGACCCAGTACTTC.

This clonotype showed up many times. The chain couples TRBV7-7 to TRBJ2-1; D is perhaps TRBD1 or TRBD2 (6 bases each). The CDR3 totals 15 residues. The V and J ends lost 2 bases and 7 bases respectively, with 15 bases between them. Per germline, CDR1 SSHAT and CDR2 FNYEAQ (reference sequence). The chain's CDR3 is CASSLSPGGGNEQFF. CDR3 nucleotide sequence: TGTGCCAGCAGCTTATCACCCGGAGGGGGAAATGAGCAGTTCTTC.

The chain links TRBV6-2 or TRBV6-3 to TRBJ2-1; no clear D. CDR3 length: 15 amino acids. V was trimmed by 2 bases and J by 6 bases, leaving 14 bases between them. Germline V gives CDR1 MNHEY, CDR2 SVGEGT. This CDR3 is CASSYDWARTNEQFF. The CDR3 DNA reads as TGTGCCAGCAGTTACGACTGGGCAAGAACCAATGAGCAGTTCTTC.

This clonotype was seen only once. This chain joins TRBV6-2 or TRBV6-3 and TRBJ2-5, with TRBD2 as a possible D gene (5 bases). Matching the DNA end better, TRBJ2-7 makes the J call doubtful. The CDR3 extends over 12 amino acids. Germline CDR1 reads MNHEY; CDR2 reads SVGEGT. CDR3 in DNA: TGTGCCAGCAGTTATGAGGGCGCCGAGCAGTACTTC. Translated: CASSYEGAEQYF.

The table lists this clonotype with a few counts. A read error may account for a junction end that differs from germline. The rearrangement joins TRBV5-1 to TRBJ2-3, with D uncertain. The CDR3 has 15 residues. Germline V CDR1 and CDR2: SGHRS, YFSETQ. In DNA, the CDR3 is TGCGCCGGCAGCTTGGATAACCCTAGCACAGATACGCAGTATTTT. It specifies CAGSLDNPSTDTQYF.

This clonotype occurred a few times. The rearrangement links TRBV5-1 to TRBJ2-2; D is unresolved. Between the trimmed V and J ends, which lost 1 base and 1 base, there was a span of 8 bases. Germline V lookup: CDR1 SGHRS, CDR2 YFSETQ. The CDR3 has 15 amino acids. The CDR3 spells CASSLTVVNTGELFF. The CDR3 DNA is TGCGCCAGCAGCTTGACGGTGGTGAACACCGGGGAGCTGTTTTTT.

In its sample, this clonotype was seen a few times. J is TRBJ2-6 and V is TRBV4-1; TRBD2 matches 9 bases. The V gene end was trimmed by 1 base and the J gene end by 0 bases; junction bases not matched to a gene: 4. This CDR3 is built from 18 residues. Germline CDR1 MGHRA, CDR2 YSYEKL. The CDR3 coding sequence is TGCGCCAGCAGCCAAGGAGCGGGGGGACGCTCTGGGGCCAACGTCCTGACTTTC. As protein: CASSQGAGGRSGANVLTF.

This clonotype has only a few counts. This chain joins TRBV20-1 and TRBJ2-7; a possible D gene is TRBD1 (6 bases). Germline loops: CDR1 DFQATT, CDR2 SNEGSKA (reference sequence). This CDR3 region has 16 residues. V gave up 3 bases and J gave up 1 base, with 19 bases separating them. In DNA form, the CDR3 reads TGCAGTGCTAGGACATTCGACCGGGACATATCCTACGAGCAGTACTTC. Translated: CSARTFDRDISYEQYF.

The V call is TRBV5-1, the J call TRBJ2-3; TRBD2 matches at 8 bases. In germline, CDR1 is SGHRS, CDR2 YFSETQ. The CDR3 sequence is 18 residues long. The J segment lost 0 bases and the V segment lost 0 bases, leaving 9 bases of the junction unmatched. The CDR3 loop reads CASSLAGTSGYSTDTQYF. Here the CDR3 DNA reads TGCGCCAGCAGCTTGGCCGGAACTAGCGGCTATAGCACAGATACGCAGTATTTT.

Comment on this clonotype: A read error may produce the germline difference seen at one junction end. The J gene is TRBJ2-3, the V gene TRBV12-3 or TRBV12-4; no reliable D call. The CDR3 runs to 13 residues. The CDR3 DNA is TGTGCCAGCAGCCGATTGGTAACAGATACGGAGTATTTT. The encoded protein is CASSRLVTDTEYF.

This clonotype was detected a few times. The chain uses TRBV29-1 and TRBJ1-6; possibly TRBD1 for D (5 bases). The CDR3 loop spans 14 amino acids. Trimming stripped 5 bases from V and 3 bases from J, with 11 bases between. From germline, CDR1 is SQVTM and CDR2 ANQGSEA. This CDR3 is CSVRDASYNSPLHF. CDR3 nucleotides: TGCAGCGTTAGGGACGCCAGCTATAATTCACCCCTCCACTTT.

This clonotype has more than one count but fewer than ten. The genes are TRBV9 and TRBJ2-7; no clear D. Germline values: CDR1 SGDLS, CDR2 YYNGEE. Trimming left V 0 bases short and J 2 bases short, with 12 bases between. The CDR3 runs 15 residues. The CDR3 DNA sequence: TGTGCCAGCAGCGTAGATGTAGGGATCCCCTACGAGCAGTACTTC. Its protein product is CASSVDVGIPYEQYF.

This clonotype came up a few times. The J gene is TRBJ1-4, the V gene TRBV5-1; D perhaps matches TRBD1 (5 bases). The CDR3 runs 16 residues. Between the trimmed V and J ends, which lost 0 bases and 5 bases, there was a span of 14 bases. In germline, CDR1 is SGHRS, CDR2 YFSETQ. CDR3 nucleotide sequence: TGCGCCAGCAGCTTGGGGCCCGGCAGGGCGAATGAAAAACTGTTTTTT. Its protein is CASSLGPGRANEKLFF.

This clonotype turned up a few times. The V gene is TRBV10-3, the J gene TRBJ2-3; 11 bases are a match to TRBD2. The CDR3 runs 15 residues. CDR1 is ENHRY and CDR2 is SYGVKD in the germline V gene. V gave up 6 bases and J gave up 2 bases; unmatched junction bases: 4. DNA of the CDR3: TGTGCCATCAGGTTTAGCGGGGGGGTCACAGATACGCAGTATTTT. Translation gives CAIRFSGGVTDTQYF.

The sample holds many counts of this clonotype. The rearrangement uses TRBV12-3 or TRBV12-4 and TRBJ1-4; D unclear. The CDR3 is 12 residues long. The V end was cut by 6 bases, the J end by 5 bases, with 7 bases between. The DNA of the CDR3 is TGTGCCAGCAGGGGATACAATGAAAAACTGTTTTTT. Protein sequence: CASRGYNEKLFF.

The V and J genes are TRBV12-3 or TRBV12-4 and TRBJ2-1, with D unclear. V was cut by 1 base and J by 10 bases, with 11 bases left in between. CDR3 length equals 13 residues. DNA of the CDR3: TGTGCCAGCAGTTTAGGGGTCGGTTACGAGCAGTTCTTC. Its protein product is CASSLGVGYEQFF.

The chain couples TRBV5-5 to TRBJ1-1; no firm D call. CDR3 length: 14 amino acids. CDR1 is SGHKS and CDR2 is YYEKEE in the germline V gene (reference sequence). The V end was cut by 4 bases, the J end by 3 bases, with 13 bases between. The CDR3 nucleotides are TGTGCCAGCAGCCTTGTGGCCGTCGACACTGAAGCTTTCTTT. It translates to CASSLVAVDTEAFF.